This T cell receptor (beta chain) was observed in a study of blood T cell repertoires in COVID-19. The wider study: Samples representing acute and convalescent COVID-19 were sourced from the United States, Italy and Spain. The analysed material was cDNA or gDNA that came from T cells, B-cell-depleted T cells, or PBMCs.

Produced via immunoSEQ multiplex PCR; TCRdb's table is partial and in-frame only. The sample consists of 95,000 to 120,000 clones, under 85% of them appearing once. CDR3 length: 14 residues. Per the germline V gene, CDR1 is ENHRY and CDR2 is SYGVKD. V lost 6 bases and J 2 bases, leaving 14 bases between the germline ends. Specimen: peripheral blood. This sequence originates from a woman in her sixties or seventies with acute or convalescent COVID-19. The V and J genes are TRBV10-3 and TRBJ2-7; perhaps TRBD1 as D (5 bases). CDR3 protein: CAIREGADTYEQYF. CDR3 coding DNA: TGTGCCATCAGGGAAGGGGCCGACACCTACGAGCAGTACTTC.